The table lists the clone carrying this TCR beta chain with a few counts. Its antigen is not identified. One end of the junction does not line up with germline, which may come from a read error. The data were obtained in a study of metastatic and nonmetastatic thyroid tumors. Study-wide background: Both malignant and benign thyroid patients supplied peripheral blood and tumor or nodule tissue samples, across which the repertoires of these patients were then compared.

The CDR3 extends over 14 amino acids. Germline V gene data show CDR1 as MNHEY and CDR2 as SMNVEV (reference sequence). Broader study findings: In blood and tumor, TCR beta diversity was reportedly significantly higher in malignant thyroid tumors than in benign nodules.

Every patient was untreated before thyroid surgery. In the original workflow: The study's classifier, a distant-metastasis tool for papillary thyroid cancer, was built using CDR3 differences across clinicopathological groups. From the PCR reads, TCRdb re-called clones with MiXCR. The V and J calls and clone size are TCRdb's, not the authors'. The sample lists some 16,000 clones, roughly 12% occurring once. The receptor comes from a female donor with papillary thyroid cancer or a benign thyroid nodule (not recorded which). Some clones in this sample may be carry-over from other donors' samples. J is TRBJ2-3 and V is TRBV27; the D gene is possibly TRBD1 (5 bases). The sample was blood. Written as DNA, the CDR3 is TGTGCCAGCAGTTTGGGCACAGGCCAAGATACGCATTATTTT. This gives the protein CASSLGTGQDTHYF.